What follows are 10 T cell receptor beta chains derived from one specimen sequenced in a study of cytomegalovirus exposure and HLA in healthy donors. Libraries were prepared by immunoSEQ multiplex PCR; TCRdb keeps only in-frame clonotypes and omits some of them. The repertoire has over 200,000 clones, around 90% of them found once; the top ten carry about 2.7%. Sample: PBMCs. The source is a woman under 30 in good health and CMV-seronegative.

The chain uses TRBV7-8 and TRBJ2-7, with 9 bases lining up with TRBD2. This CDR3 is built from 17 residues. V lost 2 bases and J lost 0; bases outside the gene matches: 8. Germline V gene data show CDR1 as SGHVS and CDR2 as FQNEAQ. The chain's CDR3 is CASSLTPAGGLSYEQYF. The CDR3 nucleotides are TGTGCCAGCAGCTTAACCCCAGCGGGAGGACTCTCCTACGAGCAGTACTTC.

This chain links TRBV10-2 with TRBJ2-2, with TRBD1 as a possible D gene (8 bases). Trimming stripped 6 bases from V and 4 bases from J, with 18 bases between. CDR3 size: 16 residues. Looked up from germline, CDR1 is WSHSY and CDR2 is SAAADI. This CDR3 reads CASREGGTGRTGELFF. The CDR3 nucleotides are TGCGCCAGCAGAGAGGGGGGGACAGGACGCACCGGGGAGCTGTTTTTT.

The V call is TRBV7-2, the J call TRBJ2-7; the D gene is possibly TRBD1 (7 bases). Looked up from germline, CDR1 is SGHTA and CDR2 is FQGNSA. This CDR3 region has 14 residues. V lost 3 bases and J lost 7, with 16 bases in between. CDR3 loop: CASSFQGGAGEQYF. The CDR3 DNA follows: TGTGCCAGCAGCTTCCAAGGGGGCGCGGGGGAGCAGTACTTC.

The rearrangement joins TRBV27 to TRBJ2-2; 11 bases match TRBD1. Germline CDR1 reads MNHEY; CDR2 reads SMNVEV (reference sequence). CDR3 length equals 15 residues. The V segment lost 7 bases and the J segment 7 bases; nucleotides outside the gene matches: 8. The CDR3 region is CASKSGTGGVGELFF. CDR3 nucleotide sequence: TGTGCCAGCAAATCGGGGACAGGGGGGGTCGGGGAGCTGTTTTTT.

J is TRBJ2-2 and V is TRBV9; 8 positions agree with TRBD2. Losses at the gene ends were 2 bases for V and 4 bases for J; bases not matched to a gene: 4. The CDR3 length is 15 residues. Germline values: CDR1 SGDLS, CDR2 YYNGEE. This CDR3 is CASSVTSGGTGELFF. The DNA of the CDR3 is TGTGCCAGCAGCGTTACTAGCGGCGGCACCGGGGAGCTGTTTTTT.

V gene TRBV4-3 combines with J gene TRBJ2-7; 10 positions match TRBD2. CDR1 is LGHNA and CDR2 is YSLEER in the germline V gene. This CDR3 comprises 16 residues. After removal of 0 bases from V and 4 bases from J, the junction contained 6 bases not matched to a gene. This CDR3 is CASSQDRTSGLYEQYF. The CDR3 DNA reads TGCGCCAGCAGCCAAGATCGGACTAGCGGACTGTACGAGCAGTACTTC.

V is TRBV5-4 and J is TRBJ1-1; D is ambiguous. V was clipped by 4 bases and J by 0 bases, with 16 bases between them. The CDR3 length is 16 residues. Germline CDR1 reads SGHNT; CDR2 reads YYREEE (reference sequence). CDR3 amino acids: CASSMPPTGMNTEAFF. CDR3 DNA sequence: TGTGCCAGCAGCATGCCTCCGACGGGAATGAACACTGAAGCTTTCTTT.

The rearrangement links TRBV4-2 to TRBJ1-4; tentatively, D is TRBD1 (5 bases). Germline CDR1 LGHNA, CDR2 YNFKEQ. V was shortened by 2 bases and J by 1 base, with 11 bases between the two germline ends. The CDR3 length is 16 residues. Written as DNA, the CDR3 is TGTGCCAGCAGCCAACCTGGGGGGGGAACTAATGAAAAACTGTTTTTT. Protein sequence: CASSQPGGGTNEKLFF.

The chain couples TRBV6-5 to TRBJ2-1; D perhaps matches TRBD1 (5 bases). Germline V gene sequence: CDR1 MNHEY, CDR2 SVGAGI. Trimming pared 5 bases from V and 5 bases from J, leaving 13 bases between. This CDR3 spans 14 amino acids. The CDR3: CASSPPDRDNEQFF. The CDR3 nucleotides read TGTGCCAGCAGTCCCCCTGACAGAGACAATGAGCAGTTCTTC.

The rearrangement joins TRBV28 to TRBJ1-5, with 9 bases lining up with TRBD1. The germline V gene encodes CDR1 MDHEN and CDR2 SYDVKM. J was trimmed by 4 bases and V by 6 bases; bases with no gene match: 7. This CDR3 comprises 15 residues. CDR3 in DNA: TGTGCCAGCAGACTCCCGGGACAGGGAAATCAGCCCCAGCATTTT. This translates into CASRLPGQGNQPQHF.